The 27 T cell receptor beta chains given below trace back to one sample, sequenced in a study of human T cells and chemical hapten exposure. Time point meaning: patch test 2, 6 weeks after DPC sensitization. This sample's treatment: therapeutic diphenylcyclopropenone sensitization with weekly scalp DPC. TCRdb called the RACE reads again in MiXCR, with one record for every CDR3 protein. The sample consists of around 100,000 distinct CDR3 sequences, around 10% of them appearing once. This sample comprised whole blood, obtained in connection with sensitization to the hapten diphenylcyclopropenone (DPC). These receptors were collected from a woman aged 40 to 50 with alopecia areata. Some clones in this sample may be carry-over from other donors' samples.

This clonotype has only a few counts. The CDR3 here is CASSFNSGGTGELFF. DNA for the CDR3: TGTGCCAGCAGTTTCAACTCCGGGGGAACCGGGGAGCTGTTTTTT. The chain couples TRBV6-5 to TRBJ2-2; a weak D match, TRBD2 (6 bases). The germline V and J ends were trimmed by 4 bases and 5 bases, with 14 bases remaining between them. From germline, CDR1 is MNHEY and CDR2 SVGAGI. The CDR3 consists of 15 residues.

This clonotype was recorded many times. CDR3: CATLAEGSYNEQFF. The CDR3 bases are TGTGCCACCTTAGCGGAGGGCTCCTACAATGAGCAGTTCTTC. This rearrangement joins TRBV15 to TRBJ2-1, with D perhaps TRBD2 (6 bases). The CDR3 contains 14 residues. Germline CDR1 reads LNHNV; CDR2 reads YYDKDF (reference sequence). Trimming shortened V by 8 bases and J by 0 bases, and 11 bases separated the two germline ends.

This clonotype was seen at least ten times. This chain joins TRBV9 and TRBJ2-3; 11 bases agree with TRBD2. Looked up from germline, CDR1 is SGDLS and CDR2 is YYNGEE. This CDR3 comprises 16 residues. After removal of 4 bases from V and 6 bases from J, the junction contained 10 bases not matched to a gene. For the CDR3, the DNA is TGTGCCAGCAGCAAAGCCCTAGCGGGAGGTGGGGATACGCAGTATTTT. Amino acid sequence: CASSKALAGGGDTQYF.

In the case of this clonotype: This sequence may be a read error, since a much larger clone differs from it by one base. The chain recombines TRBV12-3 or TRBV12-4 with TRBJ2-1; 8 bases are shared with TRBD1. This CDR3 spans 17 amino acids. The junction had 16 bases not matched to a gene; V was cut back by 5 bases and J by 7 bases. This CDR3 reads CASSAGRGRRAENEQFF. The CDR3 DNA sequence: TGTGCCAGCAGTGCTGGCAGGGGGCGGAGGGCTGAAAATGAGCAGTTCTTC.

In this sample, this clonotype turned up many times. The CDR3 bases are TGCGCCACCTCGGACAGGGGATCACCAAAGAGGCAAGAGACCCAGTACTTC. Its protein product is CATSDRGSPKRQETQYF. This chain links TRBV5-1 with TRBJ2-5, with TRBD1 matching over 9 bases. Germline lookup yields CDR1 SGHRS and CDR2 YFSETQ. V gave up 9 bases and J gave up 2 bases; unmatched junction bases: 17. The CDR3 loop spans 17 amino acids.

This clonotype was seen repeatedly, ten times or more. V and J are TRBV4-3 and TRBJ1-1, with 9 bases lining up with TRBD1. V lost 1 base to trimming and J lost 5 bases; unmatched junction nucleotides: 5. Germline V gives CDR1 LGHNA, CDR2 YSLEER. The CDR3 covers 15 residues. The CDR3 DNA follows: TGCGCCAGCAGCCAAGTGGGACAGGGAAGAACTGAAGCTTTCTTT. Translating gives CASSQVGQGRTEAFF.

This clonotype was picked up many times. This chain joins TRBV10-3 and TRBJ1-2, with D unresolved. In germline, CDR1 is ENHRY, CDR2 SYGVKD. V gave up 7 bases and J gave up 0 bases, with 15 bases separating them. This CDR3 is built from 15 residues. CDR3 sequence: CAITQVAGTNYGYTF. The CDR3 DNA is TGTGCCATCACCCAAGTTGCCGGCACTAACTATGGCTACACCTTC.

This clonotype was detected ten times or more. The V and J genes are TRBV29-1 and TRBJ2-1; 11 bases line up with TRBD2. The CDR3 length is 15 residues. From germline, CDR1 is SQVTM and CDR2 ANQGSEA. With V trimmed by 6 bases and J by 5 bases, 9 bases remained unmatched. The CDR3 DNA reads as TGCAGCGTGGGACTAGCGGAGACTATTAACAATGAGCAGTTCTTC. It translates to CSVGLAETINNEQFF.

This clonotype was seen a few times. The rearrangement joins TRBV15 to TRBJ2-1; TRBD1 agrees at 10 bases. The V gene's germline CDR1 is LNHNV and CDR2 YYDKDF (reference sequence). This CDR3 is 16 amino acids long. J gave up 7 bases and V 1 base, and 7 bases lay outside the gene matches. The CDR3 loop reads CATSRGDRGSGNEQFF. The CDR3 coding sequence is TGTGCCACCAGCAGAGGGGACAGGGGATCGGGGAATGAGCAGTTCTTC.

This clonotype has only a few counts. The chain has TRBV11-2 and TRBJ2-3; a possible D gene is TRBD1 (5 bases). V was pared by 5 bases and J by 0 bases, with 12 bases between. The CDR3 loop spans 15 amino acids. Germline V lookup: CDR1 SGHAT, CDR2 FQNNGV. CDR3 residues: CASSRLPGSTDTQYF. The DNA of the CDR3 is TGTGCCAGCAGCCGCTTGCCAGGGAGCACAGATACGCAGTATTTT.

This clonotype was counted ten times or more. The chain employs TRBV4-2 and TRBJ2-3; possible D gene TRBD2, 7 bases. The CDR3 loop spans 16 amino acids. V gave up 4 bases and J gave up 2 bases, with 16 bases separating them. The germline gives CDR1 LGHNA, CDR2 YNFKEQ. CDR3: CASSPQEGGYTDTQYF. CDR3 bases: TGTGCCAGCAGCCCCCAAGAGGGGGGGTACACAGATACGCAGTATTTT.

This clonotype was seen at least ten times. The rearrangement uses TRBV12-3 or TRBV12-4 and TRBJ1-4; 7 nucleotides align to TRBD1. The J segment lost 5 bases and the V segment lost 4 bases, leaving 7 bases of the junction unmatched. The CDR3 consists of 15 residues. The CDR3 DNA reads TGTGCCAGCAGTTCCCACGGGACAGAAAATGAAAAACTGTTTTTT. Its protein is CASSSHGTENEKLFF.

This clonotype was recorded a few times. The DNA for the CDR3 is TGTGCCAGCAGCCTCAGGGAAATGGGCAATCAGCCCCAGCATTTT. This gives the protein CASSLREMGNQPQHF. The chain joins TRBV7-8 to TRBJ1-5; TRBD1 is a possible D gene (5 bases). The germline CDR1 and CDR2 sequences are SGHVS and FQNEAQ. This CDR3 is built from 15 residues. The V end was cut by 5 bases, the J end by 2 bases, with 13 bases between.

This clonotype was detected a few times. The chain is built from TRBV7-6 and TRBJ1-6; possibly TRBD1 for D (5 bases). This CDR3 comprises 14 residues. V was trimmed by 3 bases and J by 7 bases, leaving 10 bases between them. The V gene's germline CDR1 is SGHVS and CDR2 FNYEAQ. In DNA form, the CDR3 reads TGTGCCAGCAGCTTTGGGGGGGAGAATTCACCCCTCCACTTT. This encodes CASSFGGENSPLHF.

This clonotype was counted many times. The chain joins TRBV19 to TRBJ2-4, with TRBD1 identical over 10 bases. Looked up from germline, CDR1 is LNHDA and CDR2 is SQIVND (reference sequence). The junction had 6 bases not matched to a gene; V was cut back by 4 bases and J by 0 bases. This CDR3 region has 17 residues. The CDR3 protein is CASSTGTGEVAKNIQYF. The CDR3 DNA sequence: TGTGCCAGTAGTACCGGGACAGGGGAAGTAGCCAAAAACATTCAGTACTTC.

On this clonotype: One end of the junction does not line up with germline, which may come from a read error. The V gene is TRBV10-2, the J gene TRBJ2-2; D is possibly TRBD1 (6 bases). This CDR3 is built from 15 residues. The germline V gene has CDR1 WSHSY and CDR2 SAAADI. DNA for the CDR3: TGCGCCAGCAGTGCTAGGACAGCCGGGCACCGGGGAGCTGTTTTT. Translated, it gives CASSARTAGHRGAVF.

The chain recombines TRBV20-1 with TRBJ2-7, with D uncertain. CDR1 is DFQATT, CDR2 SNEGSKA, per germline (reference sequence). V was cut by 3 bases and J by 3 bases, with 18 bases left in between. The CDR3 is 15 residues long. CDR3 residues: CSARTGGQTYYEQYF. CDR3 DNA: TGCAGTGCTAGGACGGGCGGCCAAACATACTACGAGCAGTACTTC.

The DNA of the CDR3 is TGTGCCAGCAGTGCAGGGACTAGCAATCAGCCCCAGCATTTT. This translates into CASSAGTSNQPQHF. The chain combines TRBV6-2 or TRBV6-3 with TRBJ1-5; weak D call: TRBD1 (5 bases). The germline CDR1 and CDR2 sequences are MNHEY and SVGEGT. The CDR3 runs to 14 residues. V dropped 5 bases and J dropped 0 bases, with 8 bases sitting between them.

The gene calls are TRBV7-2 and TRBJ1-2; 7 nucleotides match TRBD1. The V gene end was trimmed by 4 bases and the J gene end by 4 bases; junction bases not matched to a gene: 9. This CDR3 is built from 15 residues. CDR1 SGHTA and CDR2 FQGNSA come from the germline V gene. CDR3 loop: CASSSFTGDAYGYTF. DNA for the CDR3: TGTGCCAGCAGCTCCTTCACAGGGGACGCCTATGGCTACACCTTC.

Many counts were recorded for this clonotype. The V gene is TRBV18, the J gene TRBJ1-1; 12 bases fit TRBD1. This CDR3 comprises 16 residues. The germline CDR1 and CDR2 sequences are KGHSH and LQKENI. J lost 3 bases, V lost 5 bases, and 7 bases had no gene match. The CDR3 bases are TGTGCCAGCTCAAAGGGACAGGGGGCGCGAGACACTGAAGCTTTCTTT. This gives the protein CASSKGQGARDTEAFF.

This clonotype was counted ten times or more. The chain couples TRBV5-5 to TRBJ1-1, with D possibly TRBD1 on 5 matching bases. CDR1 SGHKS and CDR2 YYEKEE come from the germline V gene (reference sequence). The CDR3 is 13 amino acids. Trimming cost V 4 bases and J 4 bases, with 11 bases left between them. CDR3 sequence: CASSRDPGTEAFF. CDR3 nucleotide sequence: TGTGCCAGCAGCAGGGACCCCGGCACTGAAGCTTTCTTT.

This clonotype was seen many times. The chain's CDR3 is CASSQDRTSGGTQYF. For the CDR3, the DNA is TGTGCCAGCAGCCAAGATAGAACTAGCGGGGGGACCCAGTACTTC. The chain has TRBV4-2 and TRBJ2-5; TRBD2 aligns across 11 bases. The CDR3 has 15 amino acids. Trimming removed 0 bases from V and 7 bases from J; junction bases left unmatched: 4. Germline CDR1 is LGHNA and CDR2 is YNFKEQ.

CDR3 region: CASRKGQKTGNTIYF. CDR3 DNA sequence: TGTGCCAGCAGGAAAGGACAGAAAACTGGAAACACCATATATTTT. The J gene is TRBJ1-3, the V gene TRBV6-5; D possibly corresponds to TRBD1 (6 bases). Deletions cut 6 bases from V and 2 bases from J, with 14 bases between. CDR1 is MNHEY and CDR2 is SVGAGI in the germline V gene. The CDR3 runs to 15 residues.

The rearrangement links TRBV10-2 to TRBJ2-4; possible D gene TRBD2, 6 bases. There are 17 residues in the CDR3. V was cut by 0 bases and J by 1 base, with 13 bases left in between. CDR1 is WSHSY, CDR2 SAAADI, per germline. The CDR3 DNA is TGCGCCAGCAGTGAGTCGGGCGGGGCGGGGGCCAAAAACATTCAGTACTTC. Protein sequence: CASSESGGAGAKNIQYF.

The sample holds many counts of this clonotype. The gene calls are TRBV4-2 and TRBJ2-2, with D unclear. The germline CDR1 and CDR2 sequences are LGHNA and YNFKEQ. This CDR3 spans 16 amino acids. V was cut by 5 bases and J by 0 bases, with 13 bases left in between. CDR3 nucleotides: TGTGCCAGCAGCTCTAGTGGGCCTCCGAACACCGGGGAGCTGTTTTTT. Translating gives CASSSSGPPNTGELFF.

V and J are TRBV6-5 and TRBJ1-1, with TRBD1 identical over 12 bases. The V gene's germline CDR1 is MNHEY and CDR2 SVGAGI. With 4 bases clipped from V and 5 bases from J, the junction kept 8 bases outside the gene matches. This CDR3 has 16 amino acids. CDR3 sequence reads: CASSSRDRGLRTEAFF. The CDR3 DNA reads TGTGCCAGCAGTTCCCGGGACAGGGGGCTTAGGACTGAAGCTTTCTTT.

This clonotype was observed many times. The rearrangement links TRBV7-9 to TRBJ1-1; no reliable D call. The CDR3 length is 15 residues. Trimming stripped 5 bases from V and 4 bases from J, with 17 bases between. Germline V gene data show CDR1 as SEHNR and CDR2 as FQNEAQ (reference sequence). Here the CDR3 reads CASSLDFNRGTEAFF. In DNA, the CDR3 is TGTGCCAGCAGCCTGGATTTCAATCGAGGCACTGAAGCTTTCTTT. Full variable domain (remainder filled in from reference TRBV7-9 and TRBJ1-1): DTGVSQNPRHKITKRGQNVTFRCDPISEHNRLYWYRQTLGQGPEFLTYFQNEAQLEKSRLLSDRFSAERPKGSFSTLEIQRTEQGDSAMYLCASSLDFNRGTEAFFGQGTRLTVV.